Listed below are T cell receptor beta chains from one sample, sequenced in a study of cytomegalovirus exposure and HLA in healthy donors. Clones were read by immunoSEQ multiplex PCR, and TCRdb kept only the in-frame ones, dropping some. The sample contains about 280,000 clones, 80% to 90% of which appear only once. Sequenced material: PBMCs. These receptors came from a woman aged 18-35 years in good health and CMV-seronegative. Each CDR3 is given with its conserved first and last residue. D genes are given only for firm matches. Expanded clones are given a class, and other clones once, few, many or no size at all.

D	size	length	V	J	DNA	CDR3
TRBD1	few	19	TRBV27	TRBJ1-6	TGTGCCAGCAGTTTTTTTCCCTTTCCGGGACAGGGGGATAATTCACCCCTCCACTTT	CASSFFPFPGQGDNSPLHF
NA	once	14	TRBV28	TRBJ2-7	TGTGCCAGCAGTTTTTCGGGAAGCCTACGTGAGCAGTACTTC	CASSFSGSLREQYF
NA	once	14	TRBV27	TRBJ1-5	TGTGCCAGCAGTACAGGCTATAGCAATCAGCCCCAGCATTTT	CASSTGYSNQPQHF
NA	NA	13	TRBV7-3	TRBJ2-2	TGTGCCAGCAGCTCGACCGGGGGCGGGGAGCTGTTTTTT	CASSSTGGGELFF
TRBD1	NA	14	TRBV5-6	TRBJ1-1	TGTGCCAGCAGCTGGGGACAGCCATACACTGAAGCTTTCTTT	CASSWGQPYTEAFF
NA	NA	15	TRBV5-1	TRBJ1-1	TGCGCCAGCAGCTTGAGACAGCACATGAACACTGAAGCTTTCTTT	CASSLRQHMNTEAFF
TRBD1	NA	16	TRBV28	TRBJ1-5	TGTGCCAGCAGTTACTACCGACAGGGGGGGAATCAGCCCCAGCATTTT	CASSYYRQGGNQPQHF
NA	NA	12	TRBV10-3	TRBJ1-4	TGTGCCATCGGGCCTAAGCCTGAAAAACTGTTTTTT	CAIGPKPEKLFF
NA	NA	16	TRBV7-2	TRBJ2-3	TGTGCCAGCAGCTTATACAGGGAGCGGCTCACAGATACGCAGTATTTT	CASSLYRERLTDTQYF
NA	once	14	TRBV21-1	TRBJ1-1	TGTGCCAGCGCGTGGGAGGGGAGATACACTGAAGCTTTCTTT	CASAWEGRYTEAFF
TRBD1	once	14	TRBV18	TRBJ1-2	TGTGCCAGCTCACCATCAGGGGGGAACTATGGCTACACCTTC	CASSPSGGNYGYTF
NA	NA	12	TRBV2	TRBJ1-1	TGTGCCAGCAGGGGCCGAGGGACTGAAGCTTTCTTT	CASRGRGTEAFF
NA	NA	16	TRBV19	TRBJ1-3	TGTGCCAGTAGTATTACTCCCCGGGTATCTGGAAACACCATATATTTT	CASSITPRVSGNTIYF
NA	NA	14	TRBV29-1	TRBJ1-1	TGCAGCGTTGAAGCCCCCTCCAGGGTAACTGAAGCTTTCTTT	CSVEAPSRVTEAFF
NA	NA	14	TRBV7-9	TRBJ1-2	TGTGCCAGCAGTGACAGCCGGGGGGGCTATGGCTACACCTTC	CASSDSRGGYGYTF
TRBD2	NA	15	TRBV7-2	TRBJ2-5	TGTGCCAGCAGCTTAGGGGGAGGGGACCAAGAGACCCAGTACTTC	CASSLGGGDQETQYF
TRBD1	NA	17	TRBV10-3	TRBJ2-2	TGTGCCATCAGTCCGACAGGGAACTTCGCGAACACCGGGGAGCTGTTTTTT	CAISPTGNFANTGELFF
NA	NA	12	TRBV7-9	TRBJ1-1	TGTTCCAGCAGCCAGGGGTTATCTGAAGCTTTCTTT	CSSSQGLSEAFF
TRBD1	NA	17	TRBV9	TRBJ2-1	TGTGCCAGCAGCACAGAGCCGGGACAGCGTTCCTACAATGAGCAGTTCTTC	CASSTEPGQRSYNEQFF
NA	NA	15	TRBV27	TRBJ1-1	TGTGCCAGCTCCTTATTTGGTGAGGGAAACACTGAAGCTTTCTTT	CASSLFGEGNTEAFF
NA	NA	13	TRBV2	TRBJ1-5	TGTGCCAGCACTAGACAGAGCAATCAGCCCCAGCATTTT	CASTRQSNQPQHF
TRBD1	few	15	TRBV5-8	TRBJ1-4	TGTGCCAGCAGCTTACAGGGGGCAACTAATGAAAAACTGTTTTTT	CASSLQGATNEKLFF
NA	once	13	TRBV5-6	TRBJ1-1	TGTGCCAGCAGCTTGGTAGTGGACACTGAAGCTTTCTTT	CASSLVVDTEAFF
TRBD2	NA	16	TRBV2	TRBJ2-2	TGTGCCAGCAGCCTCGCGGCGGGGGGGCTCACCGGGGAGCTGTTTTTT	CASSLAAGGLTGELFF
NA	NA	15	TRBV6-5	TRBJ1-6	TGTGCCAGCAGTTACTCAGCGGTCTATAATTCACCCCTCCACTTT	CASSYSAVYNSPLHF
TRBD1	NA	14	TRBV27	TRBJ1-5	TGTGCCAGCAGTTTGGGACAGGGGTATCAGCCCCAGCATTTT	CASSLGQGYQPQHF
NA	few	12	TRBV6-5	TRBJ1-5	TGTGCCAGCAGGACAGCTGATCAGCCCCAGCATTTT	CASRTADQPQHF
NA	NA	15	TRBV7-7	TRBJ2-6	TGTGCTAGCAGCTCGGACTCTTCTGGGGCCAACGTCCTGACTTTC	CASSSDSSGANVLTF
TRBD2	NA	16	TRBV18	TRBJ2-1	TGTGCCAGCTCGATAATAGCGGGGGTTGGGGACAATGAGCAGTTCTTC	CASSIIAGVGDNEQFF
TRBD1	NA	15	TRBV5-1	TRBJ2-7	TGCGCCAGCAGCGAGGGAGGACAGGGGTCGTTCGAGCAGTACTTC	CASSEGGQGSFEQYF
NA	NA	14	TRBV14	TRBJ1-2	TGTGCCAGCAGCCTGGACACAGGGCTTTATGGCTACACCTTC	CASSLDTGLYGYTF
NA	NA	15	TRBV5-5	TRBJ1-5	TGTGCCAGCAGCTTGCTAGGGGGAACCAATCAGCCCCAGCATTTT	CASSLLGGTNQPQHF
NA	NA	17	TRBV7-9	TRBJ2-3	TGTGCCAGCAGCTTAGGGAGGGACAGCCTTTCCACAGATACGCAGTATTTT	CASSLGRDSLSTDTQYF
TRBD1	NA	14	TRBV27	TRBJ1-4	TGTGCCAGTCGGACAGGCCGTTTTAATGAAAAACTGTTTTTT	CASRTGRFNEKLFF
TRBD1	NA	16	TRBV6-1	TRBJ1-2	TGTGCCAGCAGTGCGACAGGGGGCGCTGAGGCTGGTGGCTACACCTTC	CASSATGGAEAGGYTF
TRBD2	NA	14	TRBV6-1	TRBJ2-3	TGTGCCAGCAAAGGGACTAGCGGGTGGGATACGCAGTATTTT	CASKGTSGWDTQYF
TRBD2	NA	18	TRBV5-1	TRBJ2-3	TGCGCCAGCAGCCTCCCTGTGGGTAGCGGGGGTTCAGCAGATACGCAGTATTTT	CASSLPVGSGGSADTQYF
NA	NA	14	TRBV9	TRBJ2-3	TGTGCCAGCAGCGCTACAGTAAACACAGATACGCAGTATTTT	CASSATVNTDTQYF
TRBD1	NA	14	TRBV6-1	TRBJ2-2	TGTGCCAGCAGTGGACAGGGTACCACCGGGGAGCTGTTTTTT	CASSGQGTTGELFF
NA	NA	15	TRBV5-1	TRBJ2-3	TGCGCCAGCAGCTCCTCCGGGACTAGCACAGATACGCAGTATTTT	CASSSSGTSTDTQYF
NA	NA	17	TRBV5-6	TRBJ1-4	TGTGCCAGCAGCTTGGGTCCTGCGGGAACAACTAATGAAAAACTGTTTTTT	CASSLGPAGTTNEKLFF
NA	NA	15	TRBV30	TRBJ1-2	TGTGCCTGGATAACCAAGAGCGGGCTATACTATGGCTACACCTTC	CAWITKSGLYYGYTF
NA	NA	13	TRBV4-1	TRBJ2-6	TGCGCCAGCAGGGGGCTTGGGGCCAACGTCCTGACTTTC	CASRGLGANVLTF
TRBD1	NA	14	TRBV19	TRBJ1-6	TGTGCCAGTAAACGGGACAGGGATGGTTCACCCCTCCACTTT	CASKRDRDGSPLHF